This paragraph reports one T cell receptor beta chain. Its antigen is as yet unknown. The sample's treatment: approximately 10-day PBMC culture with coronavirus spike peptide pools or control peptides (ViraFEST assay). Peptide-pool expansion of antigen-specific T cells preceded TCR sequencing in ViraFEST. IL-2 at about 9.1 IU/ml and peptide pools at around 10 ug/ml were added to PBMCs cultured at roughly 2.1 million per well. Losses at the gene ends were 1 base for V and 11 bases for J; bases not matched to a gene: 16. This CDR3 has 15 residues. Looked up from germline, CDR1 is DFQATT and CDR2 is SNEGSKA (reference sequence). This sample is drawn from a study of vaccination and CD4 T cells after COVID-19. Cultured CD4+ T-cell DNA underwent Oncomine TCR Beta short-read sequencing. MiXCR was run by TCRdb on the PCR reads, yielding one entry per CDR3 protein. The sample consists of over 10,000 distinct CDR3 sequences, 70% to 80% of them appearing once.

The receptor comes from a human donor who had recovered from COVID-19. Material: CD4+ T cells from blood, cultured in vitro. The V and J genes are TRBV20-1 and TRBJ2-5, with 7 bases lining up with TRBD2. CDR3 protein: CSARVDPTSTSVQYF. In nucleotides, the CDR3 is TGCAGTGCTAGAGTTGATCCGACTAGCACTTCGGTACAGTACTTC.